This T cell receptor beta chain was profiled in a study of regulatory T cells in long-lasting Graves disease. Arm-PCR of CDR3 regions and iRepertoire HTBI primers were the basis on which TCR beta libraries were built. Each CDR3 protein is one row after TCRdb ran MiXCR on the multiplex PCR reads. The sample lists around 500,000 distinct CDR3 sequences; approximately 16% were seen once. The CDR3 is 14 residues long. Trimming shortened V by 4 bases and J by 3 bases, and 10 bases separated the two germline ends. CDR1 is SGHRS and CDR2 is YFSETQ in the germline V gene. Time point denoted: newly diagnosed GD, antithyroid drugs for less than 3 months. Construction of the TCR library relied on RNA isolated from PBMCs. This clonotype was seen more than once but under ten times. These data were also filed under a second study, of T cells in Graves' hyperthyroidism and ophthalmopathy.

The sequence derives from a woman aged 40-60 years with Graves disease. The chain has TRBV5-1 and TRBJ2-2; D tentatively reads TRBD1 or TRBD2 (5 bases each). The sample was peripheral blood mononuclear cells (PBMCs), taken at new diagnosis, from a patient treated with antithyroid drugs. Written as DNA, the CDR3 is TGCGCCAGCAGCCCGAGGGGCGACACCGGGGAGCTGTTTTTT. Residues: CASSPRGDTGELFF.